This TCR beta chain was obtained from a study of shared clonotypes between healthy human individuals. Whole-study context: Every donor yielded three CD4 naive, three CD4 memory, two CD8 naive and one CD8 memory plate. General observations from the study: The study generally estimated greater richness for naive than memory subsets.

Trimming took 3 bases from V and 2 from J, leaving 11 bases between them. CDR1 and CDR2 (germline): KGHSH, LQKENI. The CDR3 covers 14 residues. With regard to this clone: The antigen remains unidentified.

Measured with immunoSEQ multiplex PCR; TCRdb has only the in-frame clones, and not every one. The table has over 1.5 million clones, roughly 98% seen once. The sample was naive CD4+ T cells sorted from blood. Regarding subset: CD45RA+ positively selected. The TCR comes from a man aged 25 to 45 in good health. J is TRBJ2-7 and V is TRBV18; D ambiguous. The CDR3 loop reads CASSPEAGPYEQYF. The CDR3 DNA follows: TGTGCCAGCTCACCCGAGGCAGGCCCCTACGAGCAGTACTTC.